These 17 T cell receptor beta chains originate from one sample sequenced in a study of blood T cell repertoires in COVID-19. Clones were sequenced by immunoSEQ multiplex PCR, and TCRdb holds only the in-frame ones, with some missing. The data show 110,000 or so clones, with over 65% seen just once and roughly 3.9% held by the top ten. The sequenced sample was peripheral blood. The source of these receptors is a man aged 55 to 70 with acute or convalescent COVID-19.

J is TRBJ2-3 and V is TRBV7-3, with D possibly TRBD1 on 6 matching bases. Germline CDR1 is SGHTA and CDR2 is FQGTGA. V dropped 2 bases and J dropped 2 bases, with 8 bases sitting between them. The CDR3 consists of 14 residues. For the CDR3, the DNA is TGTGCCAGCAGCTTAGGACAGCTCACAGATACGCAGTATTTT. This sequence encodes CASSLGQLTDTQYF.

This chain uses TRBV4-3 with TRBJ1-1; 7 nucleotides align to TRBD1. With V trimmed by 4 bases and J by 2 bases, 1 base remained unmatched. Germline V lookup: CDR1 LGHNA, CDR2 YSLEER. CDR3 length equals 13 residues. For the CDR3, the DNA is TGCGCCAGCAGCCGACAGGGAAACACTGAAGCTTTCTTT. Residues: CASSRQGNTEAFF.

The CDR3 DNA follows: TGTGCCAGCAGCCGTATGGGGACAAACCACGAGCAGTACTTC. This sequence encodes CASSRMGTNHEQYF. This chain connects TRBV2 to TRBJ2-7; tentative D call: TRBD1 (6 bases). V lost 6 bases, J lost 5 bases, and 17 bases lay in between. The germline CDR1 and CDR2 sequences are SNHLY and FYNNEI. The CDR3 has 14 residues.

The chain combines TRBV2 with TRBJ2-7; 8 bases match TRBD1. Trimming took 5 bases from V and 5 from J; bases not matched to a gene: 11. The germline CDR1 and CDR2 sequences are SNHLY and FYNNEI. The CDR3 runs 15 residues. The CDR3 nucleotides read TGTGCCAGCAGTAGTGACAGGGGCCGGTGGGACGAGCAGTACTTC. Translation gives CASSSDRGRWDEQYF.

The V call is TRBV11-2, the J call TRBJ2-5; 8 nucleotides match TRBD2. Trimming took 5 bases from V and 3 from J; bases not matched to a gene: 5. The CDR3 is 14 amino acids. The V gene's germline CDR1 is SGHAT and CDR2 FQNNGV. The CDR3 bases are TGTGCCAGCAGCCCTCGAGCGGGAGAAGAGACCCAGTACTTC. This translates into CASSPRAGEETQYF.

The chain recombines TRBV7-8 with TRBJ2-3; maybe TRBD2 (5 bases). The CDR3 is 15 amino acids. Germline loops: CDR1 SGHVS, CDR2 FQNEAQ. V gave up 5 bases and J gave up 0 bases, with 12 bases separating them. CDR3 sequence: CASSIWPGSTDTQYF. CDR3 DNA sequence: TGTGCCAGCAGCATCTGGCCGGGGAGCACAGATACGCAGTATTTT.

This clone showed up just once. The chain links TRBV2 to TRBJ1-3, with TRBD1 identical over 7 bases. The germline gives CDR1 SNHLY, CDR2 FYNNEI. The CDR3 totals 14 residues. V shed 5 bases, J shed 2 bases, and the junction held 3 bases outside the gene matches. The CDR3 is CASSLQGTGNTIYF. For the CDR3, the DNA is TGTGCCAGCAGTTTACAGGGGACTGGAAACACCATATATTTT.

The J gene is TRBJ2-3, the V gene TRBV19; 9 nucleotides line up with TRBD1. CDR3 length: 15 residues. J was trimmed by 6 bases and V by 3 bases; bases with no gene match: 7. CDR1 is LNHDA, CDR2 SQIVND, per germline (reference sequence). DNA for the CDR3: TGTGCCAGTAGTATTCCGGGACAGGGAAAGGATACGCAGTATTTT. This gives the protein CASSIPGQGKDTQYF.

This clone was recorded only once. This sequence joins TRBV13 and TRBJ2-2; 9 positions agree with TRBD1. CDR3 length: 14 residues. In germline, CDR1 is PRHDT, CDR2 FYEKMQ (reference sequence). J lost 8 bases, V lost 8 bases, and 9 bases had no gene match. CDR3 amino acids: CASGTGQGLGELFF. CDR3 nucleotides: TGTGCCAGCGGAACGGGACAGGGTTTGGGGGAGCTGTTTTTT.

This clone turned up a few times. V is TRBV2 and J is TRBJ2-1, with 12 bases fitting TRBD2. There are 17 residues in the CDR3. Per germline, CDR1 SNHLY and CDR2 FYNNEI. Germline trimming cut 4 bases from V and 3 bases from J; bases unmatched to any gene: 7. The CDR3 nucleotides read TGTGCCAGCAGTGGCCCAGGACTAGCGGGGAGCTACAATGAGCAGTTCTTC. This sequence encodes CASSGPGLAGSYNEQFF.

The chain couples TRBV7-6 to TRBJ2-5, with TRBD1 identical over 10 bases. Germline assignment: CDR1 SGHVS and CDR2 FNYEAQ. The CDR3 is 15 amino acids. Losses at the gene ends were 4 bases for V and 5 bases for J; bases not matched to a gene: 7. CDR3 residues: CASSSRDRGVETQYF. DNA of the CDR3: TGTGCCAGCAGCTCCCGGGACAGGGGAGTGGAGACCCAGTACTTC.

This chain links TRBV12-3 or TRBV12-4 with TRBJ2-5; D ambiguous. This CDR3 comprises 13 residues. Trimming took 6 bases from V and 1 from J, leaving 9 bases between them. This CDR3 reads CASSLRSQETQYF. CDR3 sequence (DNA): TGTGCCAGCAGCTTACGGTCCCAAGAGACCCAGTACTTC.

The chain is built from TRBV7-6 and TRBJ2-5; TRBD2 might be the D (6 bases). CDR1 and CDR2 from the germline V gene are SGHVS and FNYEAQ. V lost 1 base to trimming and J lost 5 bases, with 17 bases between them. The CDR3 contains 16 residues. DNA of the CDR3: TGTGCCAGCAGCTTAGAAGCAGCCGTCCTAGCGGAGACCCAGTACTTC. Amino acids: CASSLEAAVLAETQYF.

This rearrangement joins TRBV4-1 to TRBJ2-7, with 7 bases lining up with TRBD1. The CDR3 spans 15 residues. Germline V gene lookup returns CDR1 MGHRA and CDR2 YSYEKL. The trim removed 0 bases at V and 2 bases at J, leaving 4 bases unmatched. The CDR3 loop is CASSQDRDSTYEQYF. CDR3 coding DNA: TGCGCCAGCAGCCAAGATCGGGACAGCACCTACGAGCAGTACTTC.

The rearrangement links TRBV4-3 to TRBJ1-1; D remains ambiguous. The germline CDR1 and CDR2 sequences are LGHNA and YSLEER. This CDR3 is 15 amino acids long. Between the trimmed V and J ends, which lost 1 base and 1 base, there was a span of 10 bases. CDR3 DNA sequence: TGCGCCAGCAGCCAAGGCTTACTACCGAACACTGAAGCTTTCTTT. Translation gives CASSQGLLPNTEAFF.

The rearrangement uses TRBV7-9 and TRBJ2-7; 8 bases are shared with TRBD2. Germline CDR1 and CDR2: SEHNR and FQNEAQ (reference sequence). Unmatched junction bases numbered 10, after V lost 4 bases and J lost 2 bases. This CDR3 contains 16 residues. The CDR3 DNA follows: TGTGCCAGCAGCTCCCCGGATAGCGGGATTGCCTACGAGCAGTACTTC. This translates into CASSSPDSGIAYEQYF.

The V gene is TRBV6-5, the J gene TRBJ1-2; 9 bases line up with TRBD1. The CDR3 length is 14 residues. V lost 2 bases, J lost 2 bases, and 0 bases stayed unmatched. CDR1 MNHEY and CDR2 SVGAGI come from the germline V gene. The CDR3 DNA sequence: TGTGCCAGCAGTTACGGGACAGGGAACTATGGCTACACCTTC. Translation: CASSYGTGNYGYTF.